This T cell receptor (beta chain) was obtained from a study of T cell responses to AZD1222 COVID-19 vaccine. Study-level background: Whether given at about 4 or about 12 weeks, second doses were pooled.

The data were produced by immunoSEQ multiplex PCR, yet TCRdb's version contains in-frame clones alone and is incomplete. The table includes 200,000 or so clones, 94% detected once. This CDR3 spans 16 amino acids. Germline V gene sequence: CDR1 LNHDA, CDR2 SQIVND (reference sequence). The junction had 6 bases not matched to a gene; V was cut back by 3 bases and J by 4 bases. This sequence originates from an adult in good health. The chain joins TRBV19 to TRBJ2-1, with 10 nucleotides matching TRBD2. The sequencing here drew on peripheral blood, taken on day 0 of AZD1222 vaccination. The CDR3 here is CASSISGRPPYNEQFF. The CDR3 DNA is TGTGCCAGTAGTATTAGCGGGAGGCCCCCTTACAATGAGCAGTTCTTC.